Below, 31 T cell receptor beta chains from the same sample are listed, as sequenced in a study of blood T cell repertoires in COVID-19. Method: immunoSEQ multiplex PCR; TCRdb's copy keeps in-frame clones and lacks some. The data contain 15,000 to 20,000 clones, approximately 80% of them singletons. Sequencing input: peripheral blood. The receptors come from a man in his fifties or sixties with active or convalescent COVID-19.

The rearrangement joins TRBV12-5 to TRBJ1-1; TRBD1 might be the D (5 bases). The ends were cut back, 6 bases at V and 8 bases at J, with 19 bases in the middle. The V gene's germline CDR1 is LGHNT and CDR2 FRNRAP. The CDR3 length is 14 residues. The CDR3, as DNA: TGTGCTAGTGGCAGGTTAGGAGGGGTTGGAGAAGCTTTCTTT. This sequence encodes CASGRLGGVGEAFF.

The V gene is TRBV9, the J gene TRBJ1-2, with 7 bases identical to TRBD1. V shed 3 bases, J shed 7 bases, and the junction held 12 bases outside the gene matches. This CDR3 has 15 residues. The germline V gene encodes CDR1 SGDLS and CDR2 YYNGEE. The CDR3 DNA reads TGTGCCAGCAGCGGCCTGGACAGGAGCCCGCCTGGCTACACCTTC. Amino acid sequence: CASSGLDRSPPGYTF. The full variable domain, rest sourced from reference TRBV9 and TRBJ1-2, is DSGVTQTPKHLITATGQRVTLRCSPRSGDLSVYWYQQSLDQGLQFLIQYYNGEERAKGNILERFSAQQFPDLHSELNLSSLELGDSALYFCASSGLDRSPPGYTFGSGTRLTVV.

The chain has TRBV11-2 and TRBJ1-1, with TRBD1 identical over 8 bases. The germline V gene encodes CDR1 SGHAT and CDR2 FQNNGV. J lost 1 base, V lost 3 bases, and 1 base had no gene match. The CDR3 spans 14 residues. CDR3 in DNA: TGTGCCAGCAGCTTCGGACAGGGGAACACTGAAGCTTTCTTT. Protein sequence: CASSFGQGNTEAFF. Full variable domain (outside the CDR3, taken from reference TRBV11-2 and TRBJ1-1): EAGVAQSPRYKIIEKRQSVAFWCNPISGHATLYWYQQILGQGPKLLIQFQNNGVVDDSQLPKDRFSAERLKGVDSTLKIQPAKLEDSAVYLCASSFGQGNTEAFFGQGTRLTVV.

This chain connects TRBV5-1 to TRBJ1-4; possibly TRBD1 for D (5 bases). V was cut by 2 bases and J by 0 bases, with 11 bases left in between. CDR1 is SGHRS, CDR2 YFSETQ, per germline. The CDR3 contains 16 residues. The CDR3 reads CASSFGTGTTNEKLFF. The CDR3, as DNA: TGCGCCAGCAGCTTCGGTACAGGAACAACTAATGAAAAACTGTTTTTT.

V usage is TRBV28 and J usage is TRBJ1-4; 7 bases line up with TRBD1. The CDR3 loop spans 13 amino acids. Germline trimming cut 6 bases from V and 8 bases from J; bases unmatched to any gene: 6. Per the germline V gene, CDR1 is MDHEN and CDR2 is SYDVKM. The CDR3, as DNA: TGTGCCAGCAGGTCAGGGGGTTGGGAAAAACTGTTTTTT. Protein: CASRSGGWEKLFF.

CDR3 sequence (DNA): TGCGCCAGCAGCCAAGGGGGACTAGCGGGAGTTACCAAAAACATTCAGTACTTC. Translated: CASSQGGLAGVTKNIQYF. The V call is TRBV4-1, the J call TRBJ2-4, with 14 positions matching TRBD2. CDR1 and CDR2 from the germline V gene are MGHRA and YSYEKL. This CDR3 is 18 amino acids long. J gave up 2 bases and V 1 base, and 4 bases lay outside the gene matches.

This CDR3 reads CASSWTSSTDTQYF. DNA for the CDR3: TGTGCCAGCAGTTGGACTAGCTCCACAGATACGCAGTATTTT. The chain recombines TRBV6-6 with TRBJ2-3, with 8 bases fitting TRBD2. With V trimmed by 4 bases and J by 2 bases, 2 bases remained unmatched. CDR1 and CDR2 (germline): MNHNY, SVGAGI (reference sequence). CDR3 length: 14 residues.

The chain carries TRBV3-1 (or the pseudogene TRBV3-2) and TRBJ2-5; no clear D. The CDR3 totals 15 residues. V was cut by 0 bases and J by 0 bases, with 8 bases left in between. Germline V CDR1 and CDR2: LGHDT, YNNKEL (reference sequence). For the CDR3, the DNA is TGTGCCAGCAGCCAAGATGCGGATTACCAAGAGACCCAGTACTTC. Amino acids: CASSQDADYQETQYF.

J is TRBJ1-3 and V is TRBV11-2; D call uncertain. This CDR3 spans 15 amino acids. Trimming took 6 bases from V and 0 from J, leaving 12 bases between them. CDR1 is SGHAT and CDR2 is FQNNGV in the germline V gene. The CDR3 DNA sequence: TGTGCCAGCAGTTCCCGACGGAGCTCTGGAAACACCATATATTTT. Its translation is CASSSRRSSGNTIYF.

CDR3 amino acids: CAISERYGTGEASGNTIYF. The CDR3 DNA reads TGTGCCATCAGTGAAAGGTATGGGACAGGGGAAGCATCCGGAAACACCATATATTTT. The chain uses TRBV10-3 and TRBJ1-3, with TRBD1 matching 10 bases. Germline trimming cut 3 bases from V and 4 bases from J; bases unmatched to any gene: 15. The length of the CDR3 is 19 residues. Germline-derived CDR1 and CDR2 are ENHRY and SYGVKD.

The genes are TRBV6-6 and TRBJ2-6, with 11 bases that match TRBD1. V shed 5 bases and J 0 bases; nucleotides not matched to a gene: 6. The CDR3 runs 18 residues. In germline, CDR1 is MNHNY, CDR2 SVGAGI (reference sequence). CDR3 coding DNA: TGTGCCAGCAGTCGTACCGGGACAGGGGGCTCTGGGGCCAACGTCCTGACTTTC. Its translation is CASSRTGTGGSGANVLTF.

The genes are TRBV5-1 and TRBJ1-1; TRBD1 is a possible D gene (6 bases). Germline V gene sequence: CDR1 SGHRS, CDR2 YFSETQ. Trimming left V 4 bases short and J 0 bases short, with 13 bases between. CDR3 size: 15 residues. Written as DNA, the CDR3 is TGCGCCAGCAGCCCCACAGGGCAGTTGAACACTGAAGCTTTCTTT. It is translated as CASSPTGQLNTEAFF.

The CDR3 loop reads CASSPWTGHRAFF. The DNA for the CDR3 is TGTGCCAGCAGTCCGTGGACAGGGCATCGGGCTTTCTTT. The chain is built from TRBV12-3 or TRBV12-4 and TRBJ1-1, with 8 bases lining up with TRBD1. The CDR3 runs to 13 residues. The trim removed 5 bases at V and 11 bases at J, leaving 10 bases unmatched.

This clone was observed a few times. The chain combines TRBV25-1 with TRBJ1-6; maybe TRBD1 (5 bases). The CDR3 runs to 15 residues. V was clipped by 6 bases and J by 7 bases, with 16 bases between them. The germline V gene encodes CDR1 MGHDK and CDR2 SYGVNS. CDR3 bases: TGTGCCAGCAGAGCGGACGGGACTGAGAATTCACCCCTCCACTTT. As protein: CASRADGTENSPLHF.

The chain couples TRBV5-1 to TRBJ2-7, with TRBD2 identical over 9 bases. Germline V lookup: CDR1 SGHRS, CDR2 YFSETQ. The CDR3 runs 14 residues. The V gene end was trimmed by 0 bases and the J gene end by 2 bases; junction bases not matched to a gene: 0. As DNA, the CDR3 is TGCGCCAGCAGCTTGGGCGGGAGGGCCTACGAGCAGTACTTC. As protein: CASSLGGRAYEQYF.

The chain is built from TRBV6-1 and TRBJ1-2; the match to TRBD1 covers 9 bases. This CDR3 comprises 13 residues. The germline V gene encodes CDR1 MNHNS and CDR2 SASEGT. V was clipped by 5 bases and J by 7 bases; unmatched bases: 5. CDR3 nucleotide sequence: TGTGCCAGCAGTCAACAGGGGGCGGGTGGCTACACCTTC. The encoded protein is CASSQQGAGGYTF.

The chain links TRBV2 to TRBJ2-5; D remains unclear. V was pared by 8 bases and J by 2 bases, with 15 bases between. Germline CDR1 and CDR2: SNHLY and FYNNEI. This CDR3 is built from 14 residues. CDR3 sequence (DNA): TGTGCCAGCGGAGTAAGTGAGACGCAAGAGACCCAGTACTTC. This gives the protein CASGVSETQETQYF.

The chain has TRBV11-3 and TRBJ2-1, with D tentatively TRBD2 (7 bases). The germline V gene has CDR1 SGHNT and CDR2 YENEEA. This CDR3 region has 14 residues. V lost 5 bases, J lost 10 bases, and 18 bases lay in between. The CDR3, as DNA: TGTGCCAGCAGCCCCCGAGGGGGGGCGGACGAGCAGTTCTTC. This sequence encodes CASSPRGGADEQFF.

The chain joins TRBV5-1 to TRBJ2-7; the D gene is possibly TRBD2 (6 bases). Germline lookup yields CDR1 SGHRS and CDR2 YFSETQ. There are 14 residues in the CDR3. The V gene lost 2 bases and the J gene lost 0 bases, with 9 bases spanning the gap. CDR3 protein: CASSFVGGSYEQYF. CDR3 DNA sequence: TGCGCCAGCAGCTTTGTCGGGGGCTCCTACGAGCAGTACTTC.

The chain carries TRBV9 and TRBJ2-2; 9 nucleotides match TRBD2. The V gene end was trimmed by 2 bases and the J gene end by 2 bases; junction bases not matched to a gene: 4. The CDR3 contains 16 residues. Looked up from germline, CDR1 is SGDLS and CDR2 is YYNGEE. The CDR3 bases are TGTGCCAGCAGCGTCCGGCTAGCGGGAAACACCGGGGAGCTGTTTTTT. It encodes CASSVRLAGNTGELFF.

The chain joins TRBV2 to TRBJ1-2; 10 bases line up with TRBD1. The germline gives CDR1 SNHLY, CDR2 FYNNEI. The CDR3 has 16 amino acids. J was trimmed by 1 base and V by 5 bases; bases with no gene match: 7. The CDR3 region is CASSQDRGEGNYGYTF. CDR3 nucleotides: TGTGCCAGCAGTCAGGACAGGGGGGAGGGTAACTATGGCTACACCTTC. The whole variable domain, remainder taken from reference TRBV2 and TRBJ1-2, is EPEVTQTPSHQVTQMGQEVILRCVPISNHLYFYWYRQILGQKVEFLVSFYNNEISEKSEIFDDQFSVERPDGSNFTLKIRSTKLEDSAMYFCASSQDRGEGNYGYTFGSGTRLTVV.

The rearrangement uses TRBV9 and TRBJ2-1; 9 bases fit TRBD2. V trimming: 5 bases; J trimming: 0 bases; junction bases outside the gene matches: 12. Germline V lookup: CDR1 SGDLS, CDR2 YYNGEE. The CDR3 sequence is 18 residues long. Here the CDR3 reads CASSEKRGAPSSYNEQFF. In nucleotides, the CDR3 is TGTGCCAGCAGTGAGAAGCGGGGGGCTCCGAGCTCCTACAATGAGCAGTTCTTC.

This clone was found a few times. In DNA form, the CDR3 reads TGTGCCAGTAGTCCCCGAAGAGGGGGCTTTTGGAGCAATCAGCCCCAGCATTTT. Protein sequence: CASSPRRGGFWSNQPQHF. The gene calls are TRBV19 and TRBJ1-5; 7 nucleotides align to TRBD1. The CDR3 sequence is 18 residues long. CDR1 and CDR2 from the germline V gene are LNHDA and SQIVND (reference sequence). The V segment lost 5 bases and the J segment 1 base; nucleotides outside the gene matches: 14.

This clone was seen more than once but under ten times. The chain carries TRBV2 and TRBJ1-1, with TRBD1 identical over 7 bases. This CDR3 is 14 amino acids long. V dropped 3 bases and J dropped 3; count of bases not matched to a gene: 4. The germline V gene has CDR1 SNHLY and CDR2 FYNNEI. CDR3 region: CASSDRQGDTEAFF. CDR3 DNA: TGTGCCAGCAGTGACCGACAGGGAGACACTGAAGCTTTCTTT.

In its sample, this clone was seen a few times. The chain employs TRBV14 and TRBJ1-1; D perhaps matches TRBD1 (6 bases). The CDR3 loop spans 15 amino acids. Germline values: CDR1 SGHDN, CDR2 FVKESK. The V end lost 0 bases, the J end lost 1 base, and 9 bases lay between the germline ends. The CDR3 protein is CASSQEGQPNTEAFF. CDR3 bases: TGTGCCAGCAGCCAAGAGGGACAACCGAACACTGAAGCTTTCTTT.

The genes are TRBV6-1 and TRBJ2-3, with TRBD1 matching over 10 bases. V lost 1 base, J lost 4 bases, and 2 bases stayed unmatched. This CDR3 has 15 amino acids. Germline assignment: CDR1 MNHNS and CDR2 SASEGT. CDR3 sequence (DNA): TGTGCCAGCAGTGAAGAAGGGACAGGGGCAGATACGCAGTATTTT. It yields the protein CASSEEGTGADTQYF.

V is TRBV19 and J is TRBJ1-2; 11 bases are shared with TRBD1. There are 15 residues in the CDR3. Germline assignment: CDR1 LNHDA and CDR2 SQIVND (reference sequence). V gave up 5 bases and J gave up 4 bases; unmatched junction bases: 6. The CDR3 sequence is CASSHGTGGSYGYTF. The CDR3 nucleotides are TGTGCCAGTAGTCACGGGACAGGGGGGTCCTATGGCTACACCTTC.

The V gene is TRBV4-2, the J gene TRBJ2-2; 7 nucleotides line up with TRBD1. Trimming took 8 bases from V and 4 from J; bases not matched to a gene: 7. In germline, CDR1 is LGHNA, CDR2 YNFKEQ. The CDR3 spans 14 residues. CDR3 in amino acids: CASGSAGGTGELFF. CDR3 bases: TGTGCCAGCGGAAGTGCAGGGGGCACCGGGGAGCTGTTTTTT.

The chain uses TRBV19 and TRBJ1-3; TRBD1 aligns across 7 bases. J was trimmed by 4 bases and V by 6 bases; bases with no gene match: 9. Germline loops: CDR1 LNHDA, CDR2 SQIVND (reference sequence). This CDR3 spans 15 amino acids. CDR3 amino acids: CASSLKGQYGNTIYF. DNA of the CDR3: TGTGCCAGTAGCCTGAAGGGACAGTACGGAAACACCATATATTTT.

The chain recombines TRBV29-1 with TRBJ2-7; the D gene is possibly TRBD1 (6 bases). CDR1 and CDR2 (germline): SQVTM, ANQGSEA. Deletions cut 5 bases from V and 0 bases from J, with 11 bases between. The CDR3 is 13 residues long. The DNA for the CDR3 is TGCAGCGTTTTAAGGACAGACTCCTACGAGCAGTACTTC. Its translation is CSVLRTDSYEQYF.

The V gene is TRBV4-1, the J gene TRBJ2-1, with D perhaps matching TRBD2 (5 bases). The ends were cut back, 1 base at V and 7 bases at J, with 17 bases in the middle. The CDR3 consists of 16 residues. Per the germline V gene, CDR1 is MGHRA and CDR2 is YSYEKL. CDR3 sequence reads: CASSQGWLRRANEQFF. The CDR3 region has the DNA TGCGCCAGCAGCCAAGGGTGGTTACGGCGGGCAAATGAGCAGTTCTTC.